The present entry profiles one T cell receptor beta chain with its context. Its antigen is undetermined. The data were taken from a study of cytomegalovirus exposure and HLA in healthy donors. At sampling all donors were nominally healthy, likely with unrecorded immune exposures. The study's findings and limits: A later analysis found most CMV-associated TCR beta chains apparently HLA-restricted. An analysis was carried out later, and it reportedly showed fewer N-insertions in an Asian-associated ancestry cluster than the approximately 670-donor mean. Clonal expansion, a later analysis showed, was greater in HLA-associated TCR beta chains than in equally common others.

Amplification used 60 Vbeta primers and 13 Jbeta primers. Libraries were prepared by immunoSEQ multiplex PCR; TCRdb keeps only in-frame clonotypes and omits some of them. The repertoire holds approximately 110,000 clones, with 12% to 15% as singletons. The V end was cut by 0 bases, the J end by 8 bases, with 10 bases between. The CDR3 has 13 residues. The V gene's germline CDR1 is MNHEY and CDR2 SVGAGI. This TCR came from a female donor in good health and CMV-seronegative. The sequenced sample consisted of PBMCs. The chain uses TRBV6-5 and TRBJ1-1; TRBD1 is a possible D gene (5 bases). As DNA, the CDR3 is TGTGCCAGCAGTTACTCGGAAGGGGCGGAAGCTTTCTTT. Its translation: CASSYSEGAEAFF.